This TCR beta chain was documented in a study of CXCR3-negative and CXCR3-positive naive CD8 T cells. Study-wide results and caveats: PBMCs showed partially decreased CXCR3 expression after cryopreservation, and most assays used fresh PBMCs.

Of note for this clonotype: Its antigen is as yet unknown.

5' RACE that incorporated UMI labels was used to prepare the TRB cDNA libraries. One entry per CDR3 protein, without DNA, is what TCRdb gives after re-calling the 5' RACE reads. In all, the sample yields roughly 40,000 distinct CDR3 sequences. Germline-derived CDR1 and CDR2 are MGHDK and SYGVNS. The CDR3 is 15 amino acids. This sequence was found in a human donor in good health. Some clones in this sample may be carry-over from other donors' samples. Sequencing was done on a sample of memory CD8+ T cells from blood. The genes are TRBV25-1 and TRBJ2-3; TCRdb reports TRBD2, a call that lacks DNA to check it against. The CDR3 is CASSEEGSTTDTQYF.